This T cell receptor (beta chain) is from a study of a mutant IDH1 vaccine in newly diagnosed glioma. Study background: Eight vaccinations were given in weeks 1, 3, 5, 7, 11, 15, 19 and 23. Treated individuals were approximately 62% male and around 38% female, averaging 40.4 years of age. Findings and caveats of the study: Apparently unrelated to pseudoprogression were changes in the top peripheral T cell clonotypes.

The time point here: week 5, during vaccination. Each dose of the vaccine consisted of 300 ug of mutant IDH1 20-mer peptide, with topical imiquimod. New WHO grade 3 or 4 astrocytomas that were IDH1-mutant and ATRX-lost had been found in donors. Notes on this clone: Antigen: not known.

Some clones are missing from TCRdb's copy, which holds only in-frame ones; the method was immunoSEQ multiplex PCR. The table shows tens of thousands of clones, with around three quarters occurring only once. The material sequenced was PBMCs, taken from a glioma patient whose treatment included an IDH1 peptide vaccine. This sequence originates from a man aged 40-50 years with glioma.

The CDR3 here is CASAEQTGLASTEAFF. The DNA for the CDR3 is TGTGCCAGCGCAGAACAGACAGGATTGGCTAGCACTGAAGCTTTCTTT. The chain couples TRBV5-6 to TRBJ1-1; tentatively, D is TRBD1 (6 bases). The CDR3 covers 16 residues. V lost 7 bases and J lost 4, with 23 bases in between. The germline gives CDR1 SGHDT, CDR2 YYEEEE.